Listed below are T cell receptor beta chains from one sample, sequenced in a study of graft-versus-host responses after intestinal transplantation. Their recognized antigens are unknown. Method: immunoSEQ multiplex PCR; TCRdb's copy keeps in-frame clones and lacks some. This sample carries tens of thousands of clones, roughly 95% of them seen once, and the ten largest clones take about 0.23%. Sequencing used unstimulated CD4+ T cells sorted from spleen or lymph node cells, obtained before transplant. These TCRs come from a human donor who was the organ donor for an intestinal transplant. Each CDR3 is given with its conserved first and last residue. The D gene is left open where the match is weak. The listing skips clone size in some rows; elsewhere it reads once, few, many or a size class.

J gene	D gene	clone size	V gene	CDR3 DNA	CDR3 protein
TRBJ1-3	-	-	TRBV6-1	TGTGCCAGCAGCCGGGACAACTCTGGAAACACCATATATTTT	CASSRDNSGNTIYF
TRBJ2-7	-	-	TRBV6-9	TGTGCCAGCAGTTACAGTGCGGGACGTCTCTACGAGCAGTACTTC	CASSYSAGRLYEQYF
TRBJ2-3	TRBD2	-	TRBV10-2	TGCGCCAGCAGGCCCGGACTAGCGGGGGGCTCCAAACGCACAGATACGCAGTATTTT	CASRPGLAGGSKRTDTQYF
TRBJ1-2	-	-	TRBV7-9	TGTGCCAGCAGCTGGCAGGGTAACTATGGCTACACCTTC	CASSWQGNYGYTF
TRBJ2-4	-	-	TRBV28	TGTGCCAGCAGTTTCCGGGGAATCACCATTCAGTACTTC	CASSFRGITIQYF
TRBJ2-1	-	once	TRBV12-5	TGTGCTAGTGGTTTGGTAGGGGGGGGGCTCGAGCAGTTCTTC	CASGLVGGGLEQFF
TRBJ1-2	-	-	TRBV5-6	TGTGCCAGCAGCTTGGCCGGGATTAACTATGGCTACACCTTC	CASSLAGINYGYTF
TRBJ2-5	-	-	TRBV5-1	TGCGCCAGCAGCGGCCGGGGACAAGAGACCCAGTACTTC	CASSGRGQETQYF
TRBJ1-4	-	few	TRBV4-3	TGCGCCAGCAGCGCTCTCCTTTATGAAAAACTGTTTTTT	CASSALLYEKLFF
TRBJ2-5	-	-	TRBV30	TGTGCCTGGACATGGGGGGCTGGTGAGACCCAGTACTTC	CAWTWGAGETQYF
TRBJ2-1	TRBD2	-	TRBV5-4	TGTGCCAGCAGCTCGACAGCGGGGGGGCTCAATTCTGAGCAGTTCTTC	CASSSTAGGLNSEQFF
TRBJ2-3	TRBD2	-	TRBV7-3	TGTGCCAGCAGCCTTTTTGGGCGGGGGGGCACAGATACGCAGTATTTT	CASSLFGRGGTDTQYF
TRBJ2-1	-	-	TRBV11-2	TGTGCCAGCAGCGGGGGACCGGGGGAGCAGTTCTTC	CASSGGPGEQFF
TRBJ2-7	TRBD2	-	TRBV11-3	TGTGCCAGCAGCTTAGAAGGGACTAGAGCCTACGAGCAGTACTTC	CASSLEGTRAYEQYF
TRBJ2-5	-	-	TRBV15	TGTGCCACCAGCGAGGACGAGTGGACCCAGTACTTC	CATSEDEWTQYF
TRBJ2-3	TRBD2	-	TRBV30	TGTGCCTGGCGACTAGCGGGGCCCACAGATACGCAGTATTTT	CAWRLAGPTDTQYF
TRBJ2-5	-	-	TRBV20-1	TGCAGTGCTCCCTCACGGACCCAGTACTTC	CSAPSRTQYF
TRBJ2-7	TRBD1	-	TRBV6-5	TGTGCCAGCAGTCCCGGGACAGGGGGGGGCGAGCAGTACTTC	CASSPGTGGGEQYF
TRBJ2-7	-	-	TRBV15	TGTGCCACCAGCAGATCCGGCTACGAGCAGTACTTC	CATSRSGYEQYF
TRBJ2-5	-	-	TRBV30	TGTGCCTGGTCCTCCGGTCTAGCGGAGACCCAGTACTTC	CAWSSGLAETQYF
TRBJ2-2	TRBD2	once	TRBV19	TGTGCCAGTAGTATGGCCAGCGGGGGGTTCACCGGGGAGCTGTTTTTT	CASSMASGGFTGELFF
TRBJ1-4	TRBD1	-	TRBV25-1	TGTGCCAGCAGTGAATCCGGACAGGGGAACGAAAAACTGTTTTTT	CASSESGQGNEKLFF
TRBJ1-2	-	-	TRBV7-3	TGTGCCAGCAGCTTGAGAGGGAATGGCTACACCTTC	CASSLRGNGYTF
TRBJ2-5	-	once	TRBV10-1	TGCGCCAGCAGTGAGGGGGGCTCTGAGACCCAGTACTTC	CASSEGGSETQYF
TRBJ1-5	-	-	TRBV19	TGTGCCAGTAGCCCCCCCAGGGAACCAGGGTATCGGCCCCAGCATTTT	CASSPPREPGYRPQHF
TRBJ2-1	-	-	TRBV12-5	TGTGCTAGTGGTTTGGTAAGAAGAAGAGGTGAGCAGTTCTTC	CASGLVRRRGEQFF
TRBJ1-1	-	-	TRBV4-3	TGCGCCAGCAGCCAAGATTGGGGGAGAGCTGAAGCTTTCTTT	CASSQDWGRAEAFF